Below are 15 T cell receptor beta chains sequenced from a single sample in a study of OX40 agonist ivuxolimab in advanced cancers. Clones were read by immunoSEQ multiplex PCR, and TCRdb kept only the in-frame ones, dropping some. The sample lists about 2,100 clones; roughly 77% were seen once. Here the sequenced sample was CD4+ or CD8+ T cells sorted from blood, taken in a trial of the OX40 agonist ivuxolimab. Receptor source: an adult with an advanced solid tumor such as melanoma, head and neck, liver or kidney cancer.

This chain links TRBV2 with TRBJ2-1, with 9 bases that match TRBD1. V lost 7 bases, J lost 8 bases, and 6 bases stayed unmatched. This CDR3 is 13 amino acids long. The germline gives CDR1 SNHLY, CDR2 FYNNEI. The CDR3 here is CASTDRGFDEQFF. In nucleotides, the CDR3 is TGTGCCAGCACCGACAGGGGGTTCGATGAGCAGTTCTTC.

The chain recombines TRBV11-1 with TRBJ2-1; the D call may be TRBD1 or TRBD2 (5 bases each). Germline CDR1 and CDR2: SGHAT and FQDESV (reference sequence). This CDR3 is 15 amino acids long. The V end was cut by 3 bases, the J end by 5 bases, with 14 bases between. CDR3 nucleotides: TGTGCCAGCAGCTTGGCCGGGACGGAAAACAATGAGCAGTTCTTC. Translation gives CASSLAGTENNEQFF.

The V and J genes are TRBV21-1 and TRBJ2-4; the table's TRBD1 call for D was not verified on the DNA. TRBV21-1 is designated a pseudogene. This CDR3 region has 18 residues. The CDR3 DNA follows: TGTGCCAGCAGCAAAGGAGGAGACAGGGGGCGCAAAGGACACATTCAGTACTTC. Translation gives CASSKGGDRGRKGHIQYF.

This chain uses TRBV27 with TRBJ2-1, with 11 positions matching TRBD2. The CDR3 length is 18 residues. V gave up 5 bases and J gave up 9 bases; unmatched junction bases: 18. Looked up from germline, CDR1 is MNHEY and CDR2 is SMNVEV (reference sequence). The CDR3 region is CASSPLDLTSGSLGEQFF. The CDR3 region has the DNA TGTGCCAGCAGTCCACTAGACTTAACTAGCGGGAGCTTAGGTGAGCAGTTCTTC.

The chain links TRBV19 to TRBJ2-1; 9 bases map to TRBD2. V lost 7 bases, J lost 8 bases, and 15 bases stayed unmatched. Germline V gene lookup returns CDR1 LNHDA and CDR2 SQIVND (reference sequence). The CDR3 loop spans 16 amino acids. The CDR3 here is CASKEERGAGGDEQFF. The CDR3 DNA reads as TGTGCCAGTAAAGAGGAAAGGGGAGCGGGGGGAGATGAGCAGTTCTTC.

The chain employs TRBV6-4 and TRBJ2-2; the match to TRBD2 covers 8 bases. V shed 2 bases and J 4 bases; nucleotides not matched to a gene: 0. The CDR3 covers 14 residues. The germline CDR1 and CDR2 sequences are MRHNA and SNTAGT. CDR3 coding DNA: TGTGCCAGCAGTGACGGGACTAGCACCGGGGAGCTGTTTTTT. Translation gives CASSDGTSTGELFF.

The chain couples TRBV27 to TRBJ2-7; 10 nucleotides line up with TRBD2. The V gene's germline CDR1 is MNHEY and CDR2 SMNVEV (reference sequence). V lost 3 bases, J lost 1 base, and 9 bases stayed unmatched. There are 17 residues in the CDR3. For the CDR3, the DNA is TGTGCCAGCAGTTTGCGTCCTGGGACTAGCGAATCCTACGAGCAGTACTTC. Translating gives CASSLRPGTSESYEQYF.

This clone was seen a handful of times. The chain links TRBV28 to TRBJ2-1; the D is unclear. The CDR3 consists of 15 residues. Germline CDR1 reads MDHEN; CDR2 reads SYDVKM. Trimming pared 5 bases from V and 0 bases from J, leaving 11 bases between. The CDR3 bases are TGTGCCAGCAGTCCAACTTGGAGCTCCTACAATGAGCAGTTCTTC. Translation: CASSPTWSSYNEQFF.

About this clone: The junction shows a germline mismatch at one end, possibly a read error. The identical CDR3 is also encoded by other nucleotide sequences in the sample. The rearrangement uses TRBV10-3 and TRBJ2-2; D is tentatively TRBD1 or TRBD2 (6 bases each). This CDR3 comprises 16 residues. The V gene's germline CDR1 is ENHRY and CDR2 SYGVKD. The CDR3 loop is CAISEVWGANTGELFF. The CDR3 DNA follows: TGTGCCATCAGTGAGGTTTGGGGGGCGAACACCGGGGAGTTGTTTTTT.

This clone is a singleton in its sample. The chain uses TRBV11-1 and TRBJ2-1; D is undetermined. Trimming took 5 bases from V and 10 from J, leaving 12 bases between them. CDR3 length: 12 residues. Germline V gene data show CDR1 as SGHAT and CDR2 as FQDESV (reference sequence). The CDR3 sequence is CASSQRRPEQFF. Here the CDR3 DNA reads TGTGCCAGCAGCCAACGCAGACCAGAGCAGTTCTTC.

J is TRBJ1-1 and V is TRBV5-6; D unclear. Per germline, CDR1 SGHDT and CDR2 YYEEEE. The V and J ends lost 3 bases and 1 base respectively, with 7 bases between them. CDR3 length equals 13 residues. The CDR3 sequence: CASSYGGNTEAFF. The CDR3 nucleotides read TGTGCCAGCAGCTACGGAGGGAACACTGAAGCTTTCTTT. The variable domain in full, completed from reference TRBV5-6 and TRBJ1-1, reads DAGVTQSPTHLIKTRGQQVTLRCSPKSGHDTVSWYQQALGQGPQFIFQYYEEEERQRGNFPDRFSGHQFPNYSSELNVNALLLGDSALYLCASSYGGNTEAFFGQGTRLTVV.

V gene TRBV6-4 combines with J gene TRBJ2-1; D may be TRBD1 (6 bases). CDR3 length: 13 amino acids. Germline CDR1 and CDR2: MRHNA and SNTAGT. V was cut by 3 bases and J by 5 bases, with 8 bases left in between. CDR3 loop: CASSEDSHNEQFF. In nucleotides, the CDR3 is TGTGCCAGCAGTGAGGACAGCCACAATGAGCAGTTCTTC.

The J gene is TRBJ1-1, the V gene TRBV29-1, with TRBD1 identical over 9 bases. CDR1 is SQVTM, CDR2 ANQGSEA, per germline. The CDR3 length is 12 residues. Trimming at V came to 7 bases and at J to 5 bases, leaving 5 bases not matched to a gene. CDR3 nucleotides: TGCAGCGCCCCGACAGGGGGAACTGAAGCTTTCTTT. Translated: CSAPTGGTEAFF.

The V and J genes are TRBV6-5 and TRBJ2-3, with TRBD1 matching 7 bases. In germline, CDR1 is MNHEY, CDR2 SVGAGI. This CDR3 is 14 amino acids long. J was trimmed by 2 bases and V by 4 bases; bases with no gene match: 3. The CDR3 bases are TGTGCCAGCAGTTTGACAGGGCCCACAGATACGCAGTATTTT. It translates to CASSLTGPTDTQYF.

The rearrangement joins TRBV2 to TRBJ2-7; D possibly uses TRBD1 or TRBD2 (5 bases each). Trimming took 6 bases from V and 4 from J, leaving 16 bases between them. The CDR3 is 14 amino acids. Looked up from germline, CDR1 is SNHLY and CDR2 is FYNNEI. The CDR3 bases are TGTGCCAGCAGCCAAGTAGGGACCCTTTACGAGCAGTACTTC. Protein product: CASSQVGTLYEQYF.